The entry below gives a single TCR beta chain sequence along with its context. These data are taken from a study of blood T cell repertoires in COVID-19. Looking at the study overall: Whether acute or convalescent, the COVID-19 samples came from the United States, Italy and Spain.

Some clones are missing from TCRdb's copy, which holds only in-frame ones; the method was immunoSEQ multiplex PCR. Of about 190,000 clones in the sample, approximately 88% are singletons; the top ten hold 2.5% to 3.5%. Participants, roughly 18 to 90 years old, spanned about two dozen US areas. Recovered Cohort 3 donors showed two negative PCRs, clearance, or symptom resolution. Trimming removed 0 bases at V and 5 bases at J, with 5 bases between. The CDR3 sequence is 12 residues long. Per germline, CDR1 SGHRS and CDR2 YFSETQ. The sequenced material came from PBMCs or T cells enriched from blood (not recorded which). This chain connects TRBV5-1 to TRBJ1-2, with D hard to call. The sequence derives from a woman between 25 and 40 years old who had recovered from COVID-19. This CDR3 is CASSLDQYGYTF. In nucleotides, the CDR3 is TGCGCCAGCAGCTTGGACCAGTATGGCTACACCTTC.